The 26 T cell receptor beta chains in this list originate from one sample, sequenced in a study of lymphopenia after photon versus proton radiotherapy. Sequencing was performed with immunoSEQ multiplex PCR; in TCRdb, only in-frame clones are kept and a portion is missing. The table lists roughly 67,000 clones, under 95% of them singletons. This specimen was peripheral blood, taken from a patient treated with photon-based radiotherapy. Receptors were obtained from a woman in her 70s with pancreatic cancer.

The gene calls are TRBV19 and TRBJ1-1, with D tentatively TRBD1 (6 bases). This CDR3 is 14 amino acids long. Germline CDR1 is LNHDA and CDR2 is SQIVND (reference sequence). The ends were cut back, 4 bases at V and 4 bases at J, with 13 bases in the middle. The CDR3 reads CASSRYRVGTEAFF. The CDR3 region has the DNA TGTGCCAGTAGTAGATACAGGGTTGGCACTGAAGCTTTCTTT.

The chain recombines TRBV6-1 with TRBJ1-1, with D maybe TRBD1 (5 bases). Germline V gene lookup returns CDR1 MNHNS and CDR2 SASEGT. The CDR3 contains 13 residues. With 4 bases removed from V and 1 base from J, the gap between germline ends came to 7 bases. The CDR3 sequence: CASSVGQNTEAFF. CDR3 DNA sequence: TGTGCCAGCAGTGTGGGGCAGAACACTGAAGCTTTCTTT.

The chain combines TRBV7-9 with TRBJ2-7; 9 positions match TRBD1. CDR3 length: 16 amino acids. Germline V gene lookup returns CDR1 SEHNR and CDR2 FQNEAQ (reference sequence). Unmatched junction bases numbered 11, after V lost 5 bases and J lost 3 bases. The CDR3 is CASSRPGQGRSYEQYF. The CDR3 DNA follows: TGTGCCAGCAGCAGACCGGGACAGGGAAGGAGCTACGAGCAGTACTTC.

The chain couples TRBV6-1 to TRBJ1-4, with D perhaps matching TRBD1 (6 bases). Germline CDR1 and CDR2: MNHNS and SASEGT. Trimming removed 8 bases from V and 6 bases from J, with 19 bases in between. The CDR3 sequence is 15 residues long. The CDR3 DNA follows: TGTGCCAGCGGGGAACACAGGGTGGGGGATGAAAAACTGTTTTTT. This translates into CASGEHRVGDEKLFF.

The rearrangement joins TRBV28 to TRBJ2-7; 7 nucleotides line up with TRBD2. Germline assignment: CDR1 MDHEN and CDR2 SYDVKM. The CDR3 sequence is 13 residues long. V lost 11 bases and J lost 5; bases outside the gene matches: 12. DNA for the CDR3: TGTGCCGGGTCGCGCGGGGGAAAGAACGAGCAGTACTTC. It encodes CAGSRGGKNEQYF.

The chain is built from TRBV4-3 and TRBJ1-1; D unresolved. Germline V gives CDR1 LGHNA, CDR2 YSLEER. This CDR3 region has 13 residues. Trimming left V 4 bases short and J 8 bases short, with 14 bases between. This chain's CDR3 is CASSPMDGREAFF. The CDR3 nucleotides read TGCGCCAGCAGCCCGATGGACGGAAGAGAAGCTTTCTTT.

This clone was detected only once. The chain links TRBV28 to TRBJ2-5; TRBD2 matches at 14 bases. In germline, CDR1 is MDHEN, CDR2 SYDVKM. This CDR3 spans 17 amino acids. V shed 5 bases and J 5 bases; nucleotides not matched to a gene: 10. CDR3 loop: CASSLGTSGRSLETQYF. CDR3 sequence (DNA): TGTGCCAGCAGTCTAGGGACTAGCGGGAGAAGTTTGGAGACCCAGTACTTC. The full variable domain, rest sourced from reference TRBV28 and TRBJ2-5, is DVKVTQSSRYLVKRTGEKVFLECVQDMDHENMFWYRQDPGLGLRLIYFSYDVKMKEKGDIPEGYSVSREKKERFSLILESASTNQTSMYLCASSLGTSGRSLETQYFGPGTRLLVL.

The genes are TRBV19 and TRBJ2-1; D remains unclear. V lost 6 bases, J lost 8 bases, and 17 bases lay in between. The CDR3 totals 14 residues. Germline V gene data show CDR1 as LNHDA and CDR2 as SQIVND (reference sequence). For the CDR3, the DNA is TGTGCCAGTAGGCCATCGCTTTGGTACGATGAGCAGTTCTTC. It specifies CASRPSLWYDEQFF.

The CDR3 loop is CASSPLGQITGANVLTF. For the CDR3, the DNA is TGTGCCAGCTCACCACTTGGACAGATCACTGGGGCCAACGTCCTGACTTTC. The V gene is TRBV18, the J gene TRBJ2-6; D perhaps matches TRBD1 (6 bases). Germline V gene data show CDR1 as KGHSH and CDR2 as LQKENI. V lost 1 base to trimming and J lost 2 bases, with 12 bases between them. This CDR3 spans 17 amino acids.

V gene TRBV18 combines with J gene TRBJ2-5; 8 bases match TRBD1. Per germline, CDR1 KGHSH and CDR2 LQKENI. This CDR3 contains 15 residues. Trimming took 3 bases from V and 0 from J; bases not matched to a gene: 3. The CDR3 region has the DNA TGTGCCAGCTCACCGCGGACAGGGTACCAAGAGACCCAGTACTTC. Its translation is CASSPRTGYQETQYF.

The chain recombines TRBV7-2 with TRBJ2-2; 10 positions agree with TRBD2. Germline CDR1 SGHTA, CDR2 FQGNSA. The V segment lost 5 bases and the J segment 6 bases; nucleotides outside the gene matches: 18. The CDR3 totals 19 residues. In DNA, the CDR3 is TGTGCCAGCAGCGTACAGCCCGTCCGGACTAGCGGTCCGGCCGGGGAGCTGTTTTTT. It yields the protein CASSVQPVRTSGPAGELFF.

About this clone: The germline gene is not matched at one end of the junction; a read error may be the cause. The rearrangement joins TRBV6-5 to TRBJ2-2; perhaps TRBD2 as D (5 bases). The CDR3 spans 13 residues. CDR1 and CDR2 from the germline V gene are MNHEY and SVGAGI. CDR3 sequence: CASSDSGSGELFF. CDR3 coding DNA: TGTGCCAGCAGTGACTCGGGGAGCGGGGAGCTGTTTTTT.

The rearrangement uses TRBV5-8 and TRBJ2-7, with 8 bases fitting TRBD2. The CDR3 has 13 residues. Germline V lookup: CDR1 SGHTS, CDR2 YDEGEE. The J segment lost 3 bases and the V segment lost 1 base, leaving 0 bases of the junction unmatched. The CDR3 loop is CASSLREGYEQYF. As DNA, the CDR3 is TGTGCCAGCAGCTTGCGGGAGGGCTACGAGCAGTACTTC.

The rearrangement links TRBV7-9 to TRBJ1-1, with D tentatively TRBD1 (5 bases). Trimming left V 0 bases short and J 1 base short, with 9 bases between. CDR1 is SEHNR and CDR2 is FQNEAQ in the germline V gene (reference sequence). The CDR3 loop spans 15 amino acids. CDR3 sequence (DNA): TGTGCCAGCAGCTTAGCAATGGGACCGAACACTGAAGCTTTCTTT. It encodes CASSLAMGPNTEAFF.

J is TRBJ2-1 and V is TRBV4-1; no firm D call. The germline V gene encodes CDR1 MGHRA and CDR2 YSYEKL. The CDR3 loop spans 15 amino acids. Trimming removed 2 bases at V and 0 bases at J, with 8 bases between. Here the CDR3 reads CASSQRFSSYNEQFF. DNA of the CDR3: TGCGCCAGCAGCCAACGGTTCAGCTCCTACAATGAGCAGTTCTTC.

The gene calls are TRBV10-3 and TRBJ2-4; TRBD1 agrees at 9 bases. Germline CDR1 and CDR2: ENHRY and SYGVKD. Trimming cost V 5 bases and J 8 bases; bases outside gene matches: 7. This CDR3 is 14 amino acids long. The CDR3 sequence is CAISRQGVADIQYF. CDR3 in DNA: TGTGCCATCAGTAGACAGGGGGTAGCGGACATTCAGTACTTC.

As DNA, the CDR3 is TGTGCCAGCAGCCCGCCAAACCGGGACATGGATTACAATGAGCAGTTCTTC. Its translation: CASSPPNRDMDYNEQFF. This chain links TRBV5-4 with TRBJ2-1; D possibly corresponds to TRBD1 (6 bases). The V gene lost 4 bases and the J gene lost 4 bases, with 21 bases spanning the gap. The length of the CDR3 is 17 residues. Germline-derived CDR1 and CDR2 are SGHNT and YYREEE (reference sequence).

CDR3 bases: TGCGCCAGCATACCAGCGGGAGGGAGCACCGGGGAGCTGTTTTTT. Its translation: CASIPAGGSTGELFF. The J gene is TRBJ2-2, the V gene TRBV5-1, with 10 bases identical to TRBD2. Germline V gene data show CDR1 as SGHRS and CDR2 as YFSETQ. CDR3 size: 15 residues. V was clipped by 6 bases and J by 4 bases; unmatched bases: 6.

The chain employs TRBV4-2 and TRBJ2-2; D gene ambiguous. The CDR3 runs 18 residues. V dropped 0 bases and J dropped 4 bases, with 18 bases sitting between them. Germline values: CDR1 LGHNA, CDR2 YNFKEQ. CDR3 residues: CASSQDKGPSRSTGELFF. The CDR3 nucleotides read TGTGCCAGCAGCCAAGATAAGGGCCCTTCTAGGTCCACCGGGGAGCTGTTTTTT.

The chain joins TRBV28 to TRBJ1-5; no definite D call. The germline V and J ends were trimmed by 2 bases and 4 bases, with 9 bases remaining between them. The germline CDR1 and CDR2 sequences are MDHEN and SYDVKM. The CDR3 spans 14 residues. In nucleotides, the CDR3 is TGTGCCAGCAGTTTACTAACAAGGAATCAGCCCCAGCATTTT. Encoded protein: CASSLLTRNQPQHF.

This chain connects TRBV29-1 to TRBJ1-1; D is undetermined. Trimming cost V 0 bases and J 0 bases, with 14 bases left between them. The CDR3 totals 16 residues. Germline V gene sequence: CDR1 SQVTM, CDR2 ANQGSEA. CDR3: CSVEDMQDLMNTEAFF. CDR3 DNA sequence: TGCAGCGTTGAAGATATGCAGGACCTCATGAACACTGAAGCTTTCTTT. Based on the CDR3 plus reference TRBV29-1 and TRBJ1-1, the full variable domain is SAVISQKPSRDICQRGTSLTIQCQVDSQVTMMFWYRQQPGQSLTLIATANQGSEATYESGFVIDKFPISRPNLTFSTLTVSNMSPEDSSIYLCSVEDMQDLMNTEAFFGQGTRLTVV.

The chain combines TRBV6-6 with TRBJ2-1; D might be TRBD2 (5 bases). V was cut by 0 bases and J by 4 bases, with 10 bases left in between. Germline CDR1 and CDR2: MNHNY and SVGAGI (reference sequence). The CDR3 spans 15 residues. The CDR3 loop reads CASSYSFLAYNEQFF. In DNA, the CDR3 is TGTGCCAGCAGTTACTCGTTTCTAGCTTACAATGAGCAGTTCTTC.

This sequence joins TRBV19 and TRBJ2-1; 8 bases line up with TRBD2. The CDR3 consists of 14 residues. V was clipped by 6 bases and J by 4 bases; unmatched bases: 5. Germline V gene sequence: CDR1 LNHDA, CDR2 SQIVND (reference sequence). The CDR3 sequence is CASSREGSYNEQFF. Here the CDR3 DNA reads TGTGCCAGTAGCCGGGAGGGAAGTTACAATGAGCAGTTCTTC.

CDR3 region: CASSSWAAGEATGELFF. The CDR3 DNA is TGCGCCAGCAGCTCCTGGGCAGCGGGAGAGGCCACCGGGGAGCTGTTTTTT. This rearrangement joins TRBV5-1 to TRBJ2-2, with TRBD2 matching over 8 bases. The CDR3 extends over 17 amino acids. Trimming at V came to 3 bases and at J to 4 bases, leaving 11 bases not matched to a gene. Per the germline V gene, CDR1 is SGHRS and CDR2 is YFSETQ.

The chain recombines TRBV25-1 with TRBJ2-1; 10 bases align to TRBD2. The germline CDR1 and CDR2 sequences are MGHDK and SYGVNS. Trimming cost V 8 bases and J 8 bases; bases outside gene matches: 12. The CDR3 runs to 15 residues. The CDR3 is CASLRVAGGGDEQFF. CDR3 nucleotide sequence: TGTGCCAGCCTTAGGGTAGCGGGAGGAGGGGATGAGCAGTTCTTC.

This chain links TRBV4-2 with TRBJ2-7; D is possibly TRBD2 (6 bases). The CDR3 runs to 14 residues. V was cut by 2 bases and J by 5 bases, with 13 bases left in between. CDR1 LGHNA and CDR2 YNFKEQ come from the germline V gene. CDR3 residues: CASSQSPGEDEQYF. The CDR3 nucleotides are TGTGCCAGCAGCCAATCCCCGGGAGAGGACGAGCAGTACTTC.